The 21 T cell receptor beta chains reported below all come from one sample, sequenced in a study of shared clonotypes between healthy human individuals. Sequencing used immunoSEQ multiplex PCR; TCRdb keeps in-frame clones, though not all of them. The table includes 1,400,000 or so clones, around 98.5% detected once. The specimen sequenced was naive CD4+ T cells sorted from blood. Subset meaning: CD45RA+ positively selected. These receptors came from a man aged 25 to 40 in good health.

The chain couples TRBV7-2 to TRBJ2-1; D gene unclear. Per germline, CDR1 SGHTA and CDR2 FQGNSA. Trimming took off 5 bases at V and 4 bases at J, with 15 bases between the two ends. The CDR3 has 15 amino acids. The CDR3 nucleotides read TGTGCCAGCAGCCCACCCGGATGGCGGTACAATGAGCAGTTCTTC. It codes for CASSPPGWRYNEQFF.

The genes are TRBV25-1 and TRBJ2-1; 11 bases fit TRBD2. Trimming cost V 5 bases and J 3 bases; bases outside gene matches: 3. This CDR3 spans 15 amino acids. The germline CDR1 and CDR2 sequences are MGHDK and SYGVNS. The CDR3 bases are TGTGCCAGCAGTCCCCTAGCGGGGGGCTACAATGAGCAGTTCTTC. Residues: CASSPLAGGYNEQFF. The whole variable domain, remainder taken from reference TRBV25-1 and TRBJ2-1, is EADIYQTPRYLVIGTGKKITLECSQTMGHDKMYWYQQDPGMELHLIHYSYGVNSTEKGDLSSESTVSRIRTEHFPLTLESARPSHTSQYLCASSPLAGGYNEQFFGPGTRLTVL.

The CDR3 DNA reads as TGTGCCAGCAGCCGACAGGTCCCTGGAAACACCATATATTTT. This translates into CASSRQVPGNTIYF. The rearrangement joins TRBV7-9 to TRBJ1-3; tentative D call: TRBD1 (6 bases). V shed 5 bases and J shed 2 bases, with 10 bases lying between them. The CDR3 has 14 amino acids. Germline assignment: CDR1 SEHNR and CDR2 FQNEAQ (reference sequence).

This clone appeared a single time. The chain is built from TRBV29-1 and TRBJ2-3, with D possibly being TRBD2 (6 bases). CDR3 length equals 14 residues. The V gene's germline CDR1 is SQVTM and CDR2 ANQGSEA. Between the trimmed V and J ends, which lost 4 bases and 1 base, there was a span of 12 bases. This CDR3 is CSVGASARTDTQYF. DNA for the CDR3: TGCAGCGTTGGGGCTAGCGCCCGCACAGATACGCAGTATTTT.

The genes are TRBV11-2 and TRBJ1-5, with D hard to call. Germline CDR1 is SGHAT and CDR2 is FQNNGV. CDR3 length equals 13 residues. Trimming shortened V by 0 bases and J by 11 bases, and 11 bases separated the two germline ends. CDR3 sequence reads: CASSLDRGDAQHF. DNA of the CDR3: TGTGCCAGCAGCTTAGATCGCGGGGATGCCCAGCATTTT.

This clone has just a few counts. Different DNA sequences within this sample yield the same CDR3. CDR3 in DNA: TGTGCCAGCAGCCCGGACAGGGGGACTCAGCCCCAGCATTTT. As protein: CASSPDRGTQPQHF. The V gene is TRBV9, the J gene TRBJ1-5, with 10 bases aligning to TRBD1. In germline, CDR1 is SGDLS, CDR2 YYNGEE. J gave up 6 bases and V 4 bases, and 4 bases lay outside the gene matches. The CDR3 is made up of 14 amino acids.

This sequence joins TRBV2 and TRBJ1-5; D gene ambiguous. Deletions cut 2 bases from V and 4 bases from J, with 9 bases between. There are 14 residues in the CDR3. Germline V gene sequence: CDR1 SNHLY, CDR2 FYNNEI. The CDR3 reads CASSELQINQPQHF. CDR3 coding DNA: TGTGCCAGCAGTGAACTACAGATTAATCAGCCCCAGCATTTT.

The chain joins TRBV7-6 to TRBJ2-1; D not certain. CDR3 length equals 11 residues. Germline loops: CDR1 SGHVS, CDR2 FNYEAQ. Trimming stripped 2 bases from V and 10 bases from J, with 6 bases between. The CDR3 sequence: CASSLSGEQFF. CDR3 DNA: TGTGCCAGCAGCTTATCTGGGGAGCAGTTCTTC.

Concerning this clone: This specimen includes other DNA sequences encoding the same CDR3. CDR3 sequence reads: CASSVAGGRTDTQYF. The CDR3 DNA reads TGTGCCAGCAGCGTAGCGGGAGGTCGCACAGATACGCAGTATTTT. V is TRBV9 and J is TRBJ2-3, with 7 bases identical to TRBD2. J lost 1 base, V lost 0 bases, and 2 bases had no gene match. The CDR3 is made up of 15 amino acids. Germline CDR1 SGDLS, CDR2 YYNGEE.

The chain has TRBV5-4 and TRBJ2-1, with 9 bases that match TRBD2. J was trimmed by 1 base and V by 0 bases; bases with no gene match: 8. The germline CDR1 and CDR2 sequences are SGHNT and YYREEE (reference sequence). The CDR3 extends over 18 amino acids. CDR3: CASSLGLAGPGSYNEQFF. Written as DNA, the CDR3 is TGTGCCAGCAGCTTGGGGCTAGCGGGGCCAGGGTCCTACAATGAGCAGTTCTTC.

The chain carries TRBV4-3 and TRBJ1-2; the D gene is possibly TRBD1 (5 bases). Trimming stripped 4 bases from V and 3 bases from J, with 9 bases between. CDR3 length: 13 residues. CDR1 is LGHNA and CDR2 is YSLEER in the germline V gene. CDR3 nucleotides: TGCGCCAGCAGCCGTCAGGGATACTATGGCTACACCTTC. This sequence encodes CASSRQGYYGYTF.

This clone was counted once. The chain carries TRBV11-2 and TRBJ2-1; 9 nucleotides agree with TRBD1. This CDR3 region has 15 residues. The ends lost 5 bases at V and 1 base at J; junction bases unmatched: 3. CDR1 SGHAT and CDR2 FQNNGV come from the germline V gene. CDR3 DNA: TGTGCCAGCAGCCTCGACAGGGGGTCCTACAATGAGCAGTTCTTC. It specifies CASSLDRGSYNEQFF.

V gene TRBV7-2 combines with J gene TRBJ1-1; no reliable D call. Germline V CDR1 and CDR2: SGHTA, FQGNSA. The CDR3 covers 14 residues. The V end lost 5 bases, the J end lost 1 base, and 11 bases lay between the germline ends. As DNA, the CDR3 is TGTGCCAGCAGCCCGTGGACCAAGAACACTGAAGCTTTCTTT. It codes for CASSPWTKNTEAFF.

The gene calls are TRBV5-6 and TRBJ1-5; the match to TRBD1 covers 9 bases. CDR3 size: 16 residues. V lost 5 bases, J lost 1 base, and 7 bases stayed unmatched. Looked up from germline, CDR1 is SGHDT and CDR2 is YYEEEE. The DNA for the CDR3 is TGTGCCAGCAGAACGGACAGGGGCTACAGCAATCAGCCCCAGCATTTT. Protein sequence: CASRTDRGYSNQPQHF.

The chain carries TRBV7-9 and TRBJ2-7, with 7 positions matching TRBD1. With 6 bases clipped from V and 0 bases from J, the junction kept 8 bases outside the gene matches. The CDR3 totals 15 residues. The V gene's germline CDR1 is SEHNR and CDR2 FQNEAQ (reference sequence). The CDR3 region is CASRLPGQPSYEQYF. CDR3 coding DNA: TGTGCCAGCAGATTACCGGGACAGCCCTCCTACGAGCAGTACTTC.

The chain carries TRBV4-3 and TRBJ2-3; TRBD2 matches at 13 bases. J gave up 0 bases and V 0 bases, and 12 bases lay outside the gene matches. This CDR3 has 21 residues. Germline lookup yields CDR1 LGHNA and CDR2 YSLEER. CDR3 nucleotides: TGCGCCAGCAGCCAAGACTGGGACAGGGGGACTAGCGGGGTTAGCACAGATACGCAGTATTTT. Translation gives CASSQDWDRGTSGVSTDTQYF.

The CDR3, as DNA: TGCGCCAGCAGCTTGTCCGGACTAGCGGGAGGACTAGAGACCCAGTACTTC. Translation: CASSLSGLAGGLETQYF. The gene calls are TRBV5-1 and TRBJ2-5; TRBD2 agrees at 14 bases. Germline V CDR1 and CDR2: SGHRS, YFSETQ. Trimming took 1 base from V and 4 from J; bases not matched to a gene: 6. This CDR3 region has 17 residues.

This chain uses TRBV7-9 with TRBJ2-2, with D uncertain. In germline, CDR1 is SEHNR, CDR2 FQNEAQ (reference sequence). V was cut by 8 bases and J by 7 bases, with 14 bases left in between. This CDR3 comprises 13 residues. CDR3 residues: CASGRVSHGELFF. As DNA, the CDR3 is TGTGCCAGCGGAAGGGTTTCGCACGGGGAGCTGTTTTTT.

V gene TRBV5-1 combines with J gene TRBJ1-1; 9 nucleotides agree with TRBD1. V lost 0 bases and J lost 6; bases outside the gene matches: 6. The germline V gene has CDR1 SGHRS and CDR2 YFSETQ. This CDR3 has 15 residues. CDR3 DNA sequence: TGCGCCAGCAGCTTGGCCCAGACAGGGGGGGCTGAAGCTTTCTTT. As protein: CASSLAQTGGAEAFF.

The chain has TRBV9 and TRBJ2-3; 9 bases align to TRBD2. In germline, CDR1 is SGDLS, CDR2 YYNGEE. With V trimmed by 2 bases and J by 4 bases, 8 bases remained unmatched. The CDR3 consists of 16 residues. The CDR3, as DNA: TGTGCCAGCAGCGTCGCGGGAGGGCGGATCCCAGATACGCAGTATTTT. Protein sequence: CASSVAGGRIPDTQYF.

CDR3 region: CASSLQGATYEQYF. The CDR3 bases are TGTGCCAGCAGCTTACAGGGGGCCACCTACGAGCAGTACTTC. The rearrangement links TRBV7-9 to TRBJ2-7; 8 bases agree with TRBD1. The CDR3 is made up of 14 amino acids. The J segment lost 2 bases and the V segment lost 2 bases, leaving 2 bases of the junction unmatched. Germline V gene sequence: CDR1 SEHNR, CDR2 FQNEAQ (reference sequence).